These 24 T cell receptor beta chains came from one sample sequenced in a study of CD4 T cell repertoires in COVID-19. The repertoire was sequenced with immunoSEQ multiplex PCR; TCRdb's copy has only in-frame clones and lacks some. This sample has more than 65,000 clones, with approximately 83% found just once. Source: CD4+ T cells from peripheral blood, taken after recovery from COVID-19. The receptors were gathered from a human donor who had COVID-19.

This clone was observed a single time. CDR3 nucleotide sequence: TGTGCCAGCAGCTTAGACTCCAACCTACTTAACTATGGCTACACCTTC. Amino acids: CASSLDSNLLNYGYTF. This chain joins TRBV11-2 and TRBJ1-2; D is undetermined. The length of the CDR3 is 16 residues. Germline V gene lookup returns CDR1 SGHAT and CDR2 FQNNGV. Trimming cost V 0 bases and J 1 base, with 12 bases left between them.

The chain has TRBV18 and TRBJ2-2, with D perhaps TRBD2 (6 bases). V was clipped by 4 bases and J by 2 bases, with 11 bases between them. CDR3 length: 15 amino acids. CDR1 is KGHSH, CDR2 LQKENI, per germline. The CDR3 sequence is CASSRTEGNTGELFF. CDR3 nucleotides: TGTGCCAGCTCACGGACGGAGGGAAACACCGGGGAGCTGTTTTTT.

This clone was seen just once. Being one base from a much bigger clone, this may be a read error. The chain links TRBV4-1 to TRBJ1-5; 7 bases agree with TRBD1. The CDR3 loop spans 15 amino acids. J was trimmed by 6 bases and V by 6 bases; bases with no gene match: 11. Germline assignment: CDR1 MGHRA and CDR2 YSYEKL. CDR3 amino acids: CASSEADRDGQPQHF. The CDR3 DNA reads TGCGCCAGCAGTGAGGCCGACAGGGACGGTCAGCCCCAGCATTTT.

This clone was detected only a few times. The chain links TRBV4-1 to TRBJ2-7, with D uncertain. CDR3 length equals 15 residues. V gave up 2 bases and J gave up 5 bases, with 16 bases separating them. Germline lookup yields CDR1 MGHRA and CDR2 YSYEKL. The CDR3 protein is CASSQPLLSRDEQYF. The DNA of the CDR3 is TGCGCCAGCAGCCAACCACTTTTAAGTCGGGACGAGCAGTACTTC.

This clone was counted a few times. The CDR3 DNA follows: TGTGCCAGTAGTATGAACGTCAATCAGCCCCAGCATTTT. It codes for CASSMNVNQPQHF. The V call is TRBV19, the J call TRBJ1-5; D remains ambiguous. The CDR3 is made up of 13 amino acids. Germline loops: CDR1 LNHDA, CDR2 SQIVND (reference sequence). V was cut by 3 bases and J by 3 bases, with 6 bases left in between.

The chain carries TRBV28 and TRBJ1-2; D gene uncertain. Germline-derived CDR1 and CDR2 are MDHEN and SYDVKM. Trimming left V 10 bases short and J 8 bases short, with 20 bases between. CDR3 size: 13 residues. This CDR3 is CATSPGPPGGYTF. CDR3 bases: TGTGCCACCAGCCCGGGTCCCCCCGGGGGCTACACCTTC.

The chain couples TRBV6-4 to TRBJ1-2; D is uncertain. Germline V gene data show CDR1 as MRHNA and CDR2 as SNTAGT. The CDR3 length is 12 residues. With 3 bases removed from V and 8 bases from J, the gap between germline ends came to 10 bases. CDR3 sequence: CASSEPGVGYTF. The CDR3 DNA reads TGTGCCAGCAGTGAGCCTGGGGTAGGCTACACCTTC.

CDR3 sequence reads: CAWSLSGGNNEKLFF. As DNA, the CDR3 is TGTGCCTGGTCCCTCTCAGGGGGCAATAATGAAAAACTGTTTTTT. This chain links TRBV30 with TRBJ1-4, with 8 bases identical to TRBD1. The germline V gene encodes CDR1 GTSNPN and CDR2 SVGIG (reference sequence). The CDR3 contains 15 residues. J lost 4 bases, V lost 5 bases, and 9 bases had no gene match.

The gene calls are TRBV6-5 and TRBJ1-5; D is uncertain. Trimming removed 6 bases at V and 0 bases at J, with 9 bases between. The CDR3 is made up of 14 amino acids. Germline loops: CDR1 MNHEY, CDR2 SVGAGI. This chain's CDR3 is CASSHIVSNQPQHF. The CDR3 bases are TGTGCCAGCAGCCACATAGTTAGCAATCAGCCCCAGCATTTT.

The V and J genes are TRBV21-1 and TRBJ2-7; the table calls TRBD1, which could not be checked here. TRBV21-1 is a recognized pseudogene. The CDR3 has 17 amino acids. The CDR3 coding sequence is TGTGCCAGCAGCAAACGAACCCTTGGACAGCTCTCCTACGAGCAGTACTTC. Amino acid sequence: CASSKRTLGQLSYEQYF.

J is TRBJ2-5 and V is TRBV28, with TRBD1 matching 8 bases. CDR3 size: 15 residues. Looked up from germline, CDR1 is MDHEN and CDR2 is SYDVKM. J was trimmed by 5 bases and V by 7 bases; bases with no gene match: 12. Here the CDR3 reads CASTRQGSPRETQYF. CDR3 in DNA: TGTGCCAGCACCAGACAGGGGTCCCCCCGCGAGACCCAGTACTTC.

V usage is TRBV6-6 and J usage is TRBJ1-4; the D gene is possibly TRBD1 (5 bases). CDR3 length equals 16 residues. The germline gives CDR1 MNHNY, CDR2 SVGAGI (reference sequence). Trimming stripped 0 bases from V and 8 bases from J, with 16 bases between. CDR3 amino acids: CASSYSMGGVGEKLFF. As DNA, the CDR3 is TGTGCCAGCAGTTACTCGATGGGGGGAGTCGGAGAAAAACTGTTTTTT.

CDR3: CASRLTGTDGYTF. CDR3 in DNA: TGTGCCAGTAGACTCACCGGGACAGATGGCTACACCTTC. The chain uses TRBV19 and TRBJ1-2, with 7 positions matching TRBD1. This CDR3 region has 13 residues. From germline, CDR1 is LNHDA and CDR2 SQIVND (reference sequence). The V segment lost 6 bases and the J segment 6 bases; nucleotides outside the gene matches: 7. Looking up the rest from reference TRBV19 and TRBJ1-2 gives the full variable domain: DGGITQSPKYLFRKEGQNVTLSCEQNLNHDAMYWYRQDPGQGLRLIYYSQIVNDFQKGDIAEGYSVSREKKESFPLTVTSAQKNPTAFYLCASRLTGTDGYTFGSGTRLTVV.

The rearrangement links TRBV5-6 to TRBJ2-4; 11 positions match TRBD1. Germline lookup yields CDR1 SGHDT and CDR2 YYEEEE. The CDR3 covers 14 residues. V shed 4 bases and J 9 bases; nucleotides not matched to a gene: 6. The CDR3 protein is CASSLGTGGVIQYF. The CDR3 nucleotides are TGTGCCAGCAGCCTCGGGACAGGGGGAGTCATTCAGTACTTC.

V usage is TRBV5-4 and J usage is TRBJ2-2, with D tentatively TRBD2 (6 bases). The germline V and J ends were trimmed by 6 bases and 2 bases, with 14 bases remaining between them. The CDR3 consists of 15 residues. CDR1 is SGHNT, CDR2 YYREEE, per germline (reference sequence). The CDR3 DNA sequence: TGTGCCAGCACCTCGCGGGGCCGTAACACCGGGGAGCTGTTTTTT. Protein sequence: CASTSRGRNTGELFF.

V gene TRBV10-2 combines with J gene TRBJ2-2; D is unclear. The CDR3 totals 16 residues. Trimming cost V 0 bases and J 1 base, with 9 bases left between them. Germline CDR1 is WSHSY and CDR2 is SAAADI. Here the CDR3 reads CASSESLTGNTGELFF. DNA for the CDR3: TGCGCCAGCAGTGAGTCGTTAACGGGGAACACCGGGGAGCTGTTTTTT.

The chain carries TRBV2 and TRBJ1-6, with 10 bases fitting TRBD1. V was clipped by 5 bases and J by 8 bases; unmatched bases: 3. The CDR3 covers 14 residues. From germline, CDR1 is SNHLY and CDR2 FYNNEI. The CDR3 region has the DNA TGTGCCAGCAGTCGGGACAGGGGCGATTCACCCCTCCACTTT. Translation: CASSRDRGDSPLHF. Combining the CDR3 with reference TRBV2 and TRBJ1-6 gives the whole variable domain EPEVTQTPSHQVTQMGQEVILRCVPISNHLYFYWYRQILGQKVEFLVSFYNNEISEKSEIFDDQFSVERPDGSNFTLKIRSTKLEDSAMYFCASSRDRGDSPLHFGNGTRLTVT.

This chain joins TRBV11-1 and TRBJ2-4; perhaps TRBD1 as D (5 bases). CDR1 and CDR2 (germline): SGHAT, FQDESV (reference sequence). This CDR3 is 13 amino acids long. The V end lost 3 bases, the J end lost 8 bases, and 11 bases lay between the germline ends. The CDR3 here is CASSLNSRDIQYF. The CDR3 coding sequence is TGTGCCAGCAGCTTGAACAGCAGGGACATTCAGTACTTC.

The chain has TRBV7-9 and TRBJ2-2; D perhaps matches TRBD1 (6 bases). The germline CDR1 and CDR2 sequences are SEHNR and FQNEAQ (reference sequence). Trimming removed 2 bases at V and 4 bases at J, with 17 bases between. This CDR3 has 17 amino acids. The CDR3 DNA is TGTGCCAGCAGCTTATTGGGGACACCCTCCAGCACCGGGGAGCTGTTTTTT. It yields the protein CASSLLGTPSSTGELFF.

The chain recombines TRBV3-1 (or the pseudogene TRBV3-2) with TRBJ2-7; possibly TRBD1 or TRBD2 for D (5 bases each). V was cut by 5 bases and J by 0 bases, with 20 bases left in between. The CDR3 consists of 17 residues. From germline, CDR1 is LGHDT and CDR2 YNNKEL (reference sequence). The CDR3 nucleotides are TGTGCCAGCAGCAGCCCCCCCTGGGACGTCCGCTCCTACGAGCAGTACTTC. Protein: CASSSPPWDVRSYEQYF.

This clone has only one observation. The chain links TRBV28 to TRBJ2-2; possibly TRBD1 or TRBD2 for D (6 bases each). The CDR3 sequence is 15 residues long. The germline V gene encodes CDR1 MDHEN and CDR2 SYDVKM. Deletions cut 3 bases from V and 6 bases from J, with 14 bases between. CDR3 DNA: TGTGCCAGCAGTTTTTTGGGGGGCAGGGCCGGGGAGCTGTTTTTT. This gives the protein CASSFLGGRAGELFF. The full variable domain, with the rest looked up from reference TRBV28 and TRBJ2-2, is DVKVTQSSRYLVKRTGEKVFLECVQDMDHENMFWYRQDPGLGLRLIYFSYDVKMKEKGDIPEGYSVSREKKERFSLILESASTNQTSMYLCASSFLGGRAGELFFGEGSRLTVL.

In its sample, this clone was seen a few times. V gene TRBV5-1 combines with J gene TRBJ1-4; tentatively, D is TRBD1 (5 bases). The germline V gene has CDR1 SGHRS and CDR2 YFSETQ. Trimming took 4 bases from V and 7 from J, leaving 11 bases between them. The CDR3 spans 13 residues. CDR3 region: CASSPPGGEKLFF. Here the CDR3 DNA reads TGCGCCAGCAGCCCCCCCGGGGGTGAAAAACTGTTTTTT.

V gene TRBV19 combines with J gene TRBJ1-1; no definite D call. The V end lost 5 bases, the J end lost 4 bases, and 5 bases lay between the germline ends. CDR1 LNHDA and CDR2 SQIVND come from the germline V gene (reference sequence). CDR3 length: 11 residues. The CDR3 sequence is CASSPGTEAFF. The DNA for the CDR3 is TGTGCCAGTAGTCCGGGCACTGAAGCTTTCTTT.

This clone was seen a few times. V and J are TRBV2 and TRBJ1-1; D is uncertain. V was cut by 5 bases and J by 6 bases, with 22 bases left in between. Germline V lookup: CDR1 SNHLY, CDR2 FYNNEI. CDR3 size: 16 residues. This CDR3 is CASSSDGSLLSSEAFF. CDR3 in DNA: TGTGCCAGCAGTTCGGACGGGTCACTACTTAGCTCTGAAGCTTTCTTT.